This T cell receptor (beta chain) was captured by sequencing in a study of blood T cell repertoires in COVID-19. Study information: Samples came from the United States, Italy and Spain, spanning acute and convalescent COVID-19.

Profiled with immunoSEQ multiplex PCR; TCRdb holds only in-frame clones, not every one. The sample consists of fewer than 75,000 clones, around 92% of them appearing once. The CDR3 consists of 14 residues. Germline V gene lookup returns CDR1 SGHVS and CDR2 FQNEAQ. Germline trimming cut 1 base from V and 4 bases from J; bases unmatched to any gene: 1. The genes are TRBV7-8 and TRBJ2-1; TRBD2 matches 7 bases. Sequenced input: peripheral blood. This TCR was recovered from a man in his sixties with acute or convalescent COVID-19. CDR3 in amino acids: CASSLEAGYNEQFF. CDR3 DNA sequence: TGTGCCAGCAGCTTAGAAGCGGGGTACAATGAGCAGTTCTTC. The full variable domain, completed using reference TRBV7-8 and TRBJ2-1, is GAGVSQSPRYKVAKRGQDVALRCDPISGHVSLFWYQQALGQGPEFLTYFQNEAQLDKSGLPSDRFFAERPEGSVSTLKIQRTQQEDSAVYLCASSLEAGYNEQFFGPGTRLTVL.